A single sample is the source of the 29 T cell receptor beta chains below, sequenced in a study of OX40 agonist ivuxolimab in advanced cancers. TCRdb keeps only in-frame clones here, not all; method: immunoSEQ multiplex PCR. The profile shows about 67,000 clones, approximately 82% of them singletons. This specimen consisted of CD4+ or CD8+ T cells sorted from blood, obtained in a trial of the OX40 agonist ivuxolimab. The receptors derive from an adult with an advanced solid tumor such as melanoma, head and neck, liver or kidney cancer.

A single count supports this clone. One end of the junction does not line up with germline, which may come from a read error. The sample has other DNA sequences that encode this CDR3 too. V usage is TRBV28 and J usage is TRBJ1-2; D is perhaps TRBD1 (5 bases). Looked up from germline, CDR1 is MDHEN and CDR2 is SYDVKM. The CDR3 runs to 14 residues. Here the CDR3 reads CASRPTGRNYGYTF. The DNA for the CDR3 is TGCGCCAGCAGGCCGACGGGACGGAACTATGGCTACACCTTC.

In this sample, this clone turned up many times. The genes are TRBV6-1 and TRBJ2-4; the match to TRBD1 covers 10 bases. Germline V gives CDR1 MNHNS, CDR2 SASEGT. The CDR3 sequence is 13 residues long. J was trimmed by 6 bases and V by 8 bases; bases with no gene match: 4. The CDR3 loop is CASGRDRGNIQYF. CDR3 bases: TGTGCCAGCGGGAGGGACAGGGGAAACATTCAGTACTTC.

In its sample, this clone was seen a few times. The V gene is TRBV7-9, the J gene TRBJ1-2; D is ambiguous. The V end lost 3 bases, the J end lost 5 bases, and 7 bases lay between the germline ends. The CDR3 sequence is 12 residues long. Germline CDR1 SEHNR, CDR2 FQNEAQ (reference sequence). As DNA, the CDR3 is TGTGCCAGCAGCTTGGATTGGTATGGCTACACCTTC. This encodes CASSLDWYGYTF.

The rearrangement uses TRBV6-1 and TRBJ2-7; 8 nucleotides align to TRBD1. The CDR3 consists of 15 residues. After removal of 4 bases from V and 1 base from J, the junction contained 6 bases not matched to a gene. The V gene's germline CDR1 is MNHNS and CDR2 SASEGT. The CDR3 loop reads CASSGQDRASYEQYF. The CDR3 DNA sequence: TGTGCCAGCAGTGGCCAGGACAGGGCTTCCTACGAGCAGTACTTC.

The chain uses TRBV6-1 and TRBJ1-1; D perhaps matches TRBD1 (5 bases). Germline CDR1 and CDR2: MNHNS and SASEGT. There are 13 residues in the CDR3. Trimming left V 7 bases short and J 6 bases short, with 15 bases between. The CDR3 nucleotides read TGTGCCAGCACGTGGACAACTCTGCCTGAAGCTTTCTTT. Protein: CASTWTTLPEAFF.

The rearrangement joins TRBV15 to TRBJ1-1; D is undetermined. V was shortened by 4 bases and J by 0 bases, with 6 bases between the two germline ends. Germline CDR1 and CDR2: LNHNV and YYDKDF (reference sequence). This CDR3 is built from 13 residues. The CDR3 nucleotides read TGTGCCACCAGCAAGGACCTGAACACTGAAGCTTTCTTT. Translating it yields CATSKDLNTEAFF.

This clone was picked up a small number of times. The chain couples TRBV6-1 to TRBJ1-3; D is unclear. Per the germline V gene, CDR1 is MNHNS and CDR2 is SASEGT. The CDR3 totals 13 residues. V lost 6 bases, J lost 0 bases, and 6 bases lay in between. CDR3 residues: CASRQFSGNTIYF. The CDR3 nucleotides read TGTGCCAGCAGACAGTTCTCTGGAAACACCATATATTTT.

The gene calls are TRBV6-5 and TRBJ1-3; D unresolved. Germline values: CDR1 MNHEY, CDR2 SVGAGI. The CDR3 covers 13 residues. Deletions cut 5 bases from V and 0 bases from J, with 5 bases between. Written as DNA, the CDR3 is TGTGCCAGCAGTGAACTCTCTGGAAACACCATATATTTT. The encoded protein is CASSELSGNTIYF.

This chain uses TRBV6-5 with TRBJ1-6, with 11 nucleotides matching TRBD1. CDR1 is MNHEY, CDR2 SVGAGI, per germline. J gave up 13 bases and V 7 bases, and 9 bases lay outside the gene matches. CDR3 length: 14 residues. The CDR3 is CASTKGQGALPLHF. CDR3 nucleotides: TGTGCCAGCACCAAAGGACAGGGGGCGCTTCCCCTCCACTTT.

The chain uses TRBV9 and TRBJ2-4; D tentatively fits TRBD1 or TRBD2 (5 bases each). Trimming stripped 3 bases from V and 5 bases from J, with 9 bases between. This CDR3 region has 13 residues. Germline loops: CDR1 SGDLS, CDR2 YYNGEE. The DNA for the CDR3 is TGTGCCAGCAGCGGGGACCTTCAAAACATTCAGTACTTC. Amino acids: CASSGDLQNIQYF.

The chain couples TRBV7-9 to TRBJ1-3; 7 bases map to TRBD1. Looked up from germline, CDR1 is SEHNR and CDR2 is FQNEAQ (reference sequence). The CDR3 runs 19 residues. Trimming removed 5 bases from V and 0 bases from J; junction bases left unmatched: 16. CDR3 loop: CASSPWGGAGQTSGNTIYF. Here the CDR3 DNA reads TGTGCCAGCAGCCCCTGGGGGGGTGCGGGACAGACCTCTGGAAACACCATATATTTT.

The chain has TRBV5-1 and TRBJ2-6; D uncertain. CDR1 SGHRS and CDR2 YFSETQ come from the germline V gene. V was shortened by 0 bases and J by 0 bases, with 7 bases between the two germline ends. This CDR3 comprises 16 residues. This chain's CDR3 is CASSLDKGSGANVLTF. CDR3 DNA sequence: TGCGCCAGCAGCTTGGATAAGGGCTCTGGGGCCAACGTCCTGACTTTC.

This clone was detected a few times. Written as DNA, the CDR3 is TGTGCCAGCAGCTCGGAGACAGGGGTAAATGGTTATGAAAAACTGTTTTTT. It yields the protein CASSSETGVNGYEKLFF. This chain joins TRBV7-8 and TRBJ1-4; 8 bases map to TRBD1. Germline V gene sequence: CDR1 SGHVS, CDR2 FQNEAQ. This CDR3 is built from 17 residues. The trim removed 4 bases at V and 6 bases at J, leaving 13 bases unmatched. Full variable domain (rest looked up from reference TRBV7-8 and TRBJ1-4): GAGVSQSPRYKVAKRGQDVALRCDPISGHVSLFWYQQALGQGPEFLTYFQNEAQLDKSGLPSDRFFAERPEGSVSTLKIQRTQQEDSAVYLCASSSETGVNGYEKLFFGSGTQLSVL.

CDR3 amino acids: CASSDNDWATDNEQFF. CDR3 sequence (DNA): TGTGCCAGCAGTGACAATGACTGGGCTACCGACAATGAGCAGTTCTTC. The chain combines TRBV2 with TRBJ2-1; no firm D call. V was trimmed by 3 bases and J by 5 bases, leaving 17 bases between them. CDR1 and CDR2 from the germline V gene are SNHLY and FYNNEI. This CDR3 is built from 16 residues.

Ten or more counts support this clone. The chain carries TRBV5-1 and TRBJ1-2; 9 positions match TRBD1. Germline lookup yields CDR1 SGHRS and CDR2 YFSETQ. Germline trimming cut 1 base from V and 2 bases from J; bases unmatched to any gene: 6. The CDR3 spans 16 residues. The CDR3 is CASSLSLDRGNYGYTF. CDR3 nucleotides: TGCGCCAGCAGCTTGTCGCTGGACAGGGGCAACTATGGCTACACCTTC.

This sequence joins TRBV5-1 and TRBJ2-3, with 7 bases identical to TRBD1. Germline V gene data show CDR1 as SGHRS and CDR2 as YFSETQ. There are 15 residues in the CDR3. V lost 0 bases, J lost 0 bases, and 1 base stayed unmatched. In DNA, the CDR3 is TGCGCCAGCAGCTTGGCGACAGGGAGCACAGATACGCAGTATTTT. Translation gives CASSLATGSTDTQYF. The full variable domain, in which reference TRBV5-1 and TRBJ2-3 provide the parts outside the CDR3, is KAGVTQTPRYLIKTRGQQVTLSCSPISGHRSVSWYQQTPGQGLQFLFEYFSETQRNKGNFPGRFSGRQFSNSRSEMNVSTLELGDSALYLCASSLATGSTDTQYFGPGTRLTVL.

V gene TRBV7-2 combines with J gene TRBJ1-5; D call uncertain. This CDR3 has 15 amino acids. Germline V lookup: CDR1 SGHTA, CDR2 FQGNSA. V was pared by 3 bases and J by 2 bases, with 11 bases between. CDR3 loop: CASSLSIGGNQPQHF. CDR3 bases: TGTGCCAGCAGCTTGTCGATTGGAGGCAATCAGCCCCAGCATTTT.

This clone is a singleton in its sample. J is TRBJ2-5 and V is TRBV7-8, with 10 positions matching TRBD2. Per germline, CDR1 SGHVS and CDR2 FQNEAQ. The CDR3 length is 16 residues. The J segment lost 6 bases and the V segment lost 4 bases, leaving 11 bases of the junction unmatched. The CDR3, as DNA: TGTGCCAGCAGCTACCGAGCGGGGGGGTTGTCGAAGACCCAGTACTTC. Translated: CASSYRAGGLSKTQYF.

CDR3 DNA sequence: TGCGCCAGCAGCTTGGGCATCCCGGGACGGGACTATGGCTACACCTTC. Translation: CASSLGIPGRDYGYTF. The chain couples TRBV5-1 to TRBJ1-2; TRBD1 might be the D (5 bases). The CDR3 loop spans 16 amino acids. The germline CDR1 and CDR2 sequences are SGHRS and YFSETQ. The V end was cut by 0 bases, the J end by 3 bases, with 15 bases between.

On this clone itself: The same CDR3 can be traced to other DNA sequences in this sample. The chain carries TRBV6-6 and TRBJ1-1; the D gene is possibly TRBD1 (5 bases). The ends were cut back, 4 bases at V and 2 bases at J, with 8 bases in the middle. Germline V gene data show CDR1 as MNHNY and CDR2 as SVGAGI (reference sequence). CDR3 size: 13 residues. The CDR3 sequence: CASSFQGNTEAFF. The CDR3 DNA reads as TGTGCCAGCAGTTTTCAGGGAAACACTGAAGCTTTCTTT.

The chain recombines TRBV29-1 with TRBJ1-2; maybe TRBD1 (5 bases). Germline CDR1 is SQVTM and CDR2 is ANQGSEA. The length of the CDR3 is 15 residues. The germline V and J ends were trimmed by 5 bases and 7 bases, with 23 bases remaining between them. The CDR3 nucleotides are TGCAGCGTTTGGGGCCAGGGCGCAGGTTTTGGTGGCTACACCTTC. Amino acid sequence: CSVWGQGAGFGGYTF.

The chain links TRBV5-1 to TRBJ2-7; TRBD1 might be the D (5 bases). The V gene's germline CDR1 is SGHRS and CDR2 YFSETQ. V was shortened by 4 bases and J by 5 bases, with 19 bases between the two germline ends. The CDR3 has 15 residues. CDR3 in DNA: TGCGCCAGCAGCCCCTCGGGCAGGGCCAGGGACGAGCAGTACTTC. Encoded protein: CASSPSGRARDEQYF.

The chain combines TRBV18 with TRBJ2-3; 12 bases are shared with TRBD2. Germline CDR1 and CDR2: KGHSH and LQKENI. The CDR3 extends over 17 amino acids. The junction had 7 bases not matched to a gene; V was cut back by 3 bases and J by 3 bases. In DNA, the CDR3 is TGTGCCAGCTCACCCACTAGCGGGGGGCCTGGAACAGATACGCAGTATTTT. This encodes CASSPTSGGPGTDTQYF. Complete variable domain (other parts from reference TRBV18 and TRBJ2-3): NAGVMQNPRHLVRRRGQEARLRCSPMKGHSHVYWYRQLPEEGLKFMVYLQKENIIDESGMPKERFSAEFPKEGPSILRIQQVVRGDSAAYFCASSPTSGGPGTDTQYFGPGTRLTVL.

By sample share, this clone is large. The junction and the germline gene differ at one end; a read error may be behind it. The chain uses TRBV19 and TRBJ1-4; D may be TRBD1 (6 bases). The CDR3 covers 13 residues. Germline lookup yields CDR1 LNHDA and CDR2 SQIVND (reference sequence). The CDR3 is CASTGTTKEKLFF. CDR3 sequence (DNA): TGTGCCAGTACGGGGACAACTAAAGAAAAACTGTTTTTT.

The V and J genes are TRBV6-6 and TRBJ1-5; 7 positions match TRBD1. CDR1 is MNHNY and CDR2 is SVGAGI in the germline V gene (reference sequence). V trimming: 5 bases; J trimming: 5 bases; junction bases outside the gene matches: 3. CDR3 length: 13 amino acids. The CDR3 DNA sequence: TGTGCCAGCAGTGGGACAGCCGATCAGCCCCAGCATTTT. This encodes CASSGTADQPQHF.

The gene calls are TRBV6-1 and TRBJ2-3; maybe TRBD2 (5 bases). Germline V CDR1 and CDR2: MNHNS, SASEGT. Trimming removed 8 bases at V and 4 bases at J, with 19 bases between. The CDR3 runs 15 residues. The CDR3 DNA reads as TGTGCCAGCCACGACCCGGGATTGGCCCCAGATACGCAGTATTTT. Translation: CASHDPGLAPDTQYF.

The CDR3 is CASSLNGGGDTQYF. The DNA of the CDR3 is TGTGCCAGCAGCCTGAACGGGGGGGGAGATACGCAGTATTTT. This chain links TRBV5-4 with TRBJ2-3; 8 bases align to TRBD2. CDR3 length: 14 residues. The V gene's germline CDR1 is SGHNT and CDR2 YYREEE (reference sequence). V was pared by 4 bases and J by 5 bases, with 6 bases of the junction left unmatched. The full variable domain, its missing parts supplied by reference TRBV5-4 and TRBJ2-3, is ETGVTQSPTHLIKTRGQQVTLRCSSQSGHNTVSWYQQALGQGPQFIFQYYREEENGRGNFPPRFSGLQFPNYSSELNVNALELDDSALYLCASSLNGGGDTQYFGPGTRLTVL.

The chain has TRBV5-1 and TRBJ1-2, with TRBD1 identical over 9 bases. V lost 4 bases and J lost 6; bases outside the gene matches: 4. Germline CDR1 is SGHRS and CDR2 is YFSETQ. This CDR3 region has 13 residues. DNA for the CDR3: TGCGCCAGCAGCGAAGGGACAGGGCATGGCTACACCTTC. It specifies CASSEGTGHGYTF.

This clone was observed once. This sequence joins TRBV9 and TRBJ1-6; D remains ambiguous. Trimming left V 4 bases short and J 0 bases short, with 14 bases between. This CDR3 region has 17 residues. Germline CDR1 SGDLS, CDR2 YYNGEE. CDR3 sequence (DNA): TGTGCCAGCAGCCCGTCTTTGGCCAGCTCCTATAATTCACCCCTCCACTTT. Amino acid sequence: CASSPSLASSYNSPLHF.